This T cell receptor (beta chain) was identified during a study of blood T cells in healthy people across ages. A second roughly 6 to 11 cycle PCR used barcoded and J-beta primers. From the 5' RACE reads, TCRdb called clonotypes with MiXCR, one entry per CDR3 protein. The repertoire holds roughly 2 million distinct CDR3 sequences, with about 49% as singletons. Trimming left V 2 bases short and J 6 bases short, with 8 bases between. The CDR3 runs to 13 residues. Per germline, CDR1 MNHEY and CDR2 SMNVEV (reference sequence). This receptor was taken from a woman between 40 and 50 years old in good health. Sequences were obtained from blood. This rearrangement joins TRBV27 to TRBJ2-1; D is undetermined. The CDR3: CASSLLITNEQFF. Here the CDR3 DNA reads TGTGCCAGCAGTTTACTCATTACCAATGAGCAGTTCTTC.